This entry features one T cell receptor beta chain sequence. The ends were cut back, 4 bases at V and 1 base at J, with 9 bases in the middle. Germline V gives CDR1 SGHAT, CDR2 FQNNGV. The CDR3 runs 14 residues. This entry is derived from a study of blood T cell repertoires in COVID-19. Study-level background: The United States, Italy and Spain provided the acute and convalescent COVID-19 samples.

Measured with immunoSEQ multiplex PCR; TCRdb has only the in-frame clones, and not every one. In the table there are 90,000 to 130,000 clones, approximately 65% of which are singletons. The source material was peripheral blood. This receptor was obtained from a woman aged 60 to 75 with acute or convalescent COVID-19. The chain uses TRBV11-2 and TRBJ2-3; D may be TRBD1 (5 bases). In DNA form, the CDR3 reads TGTGCCAGCAGCTCAAAGACAGGCACAGATACGCAGTATTTT. This translates into CASSSKTGTDTQYF. Drawing the rest from reference TRBV11-2 and TRBJ2-3, the complete variable domain is EAGVAQSPRYKIIEKRQSVAFWCNPISGHATLYWYQQILGQGPKLLIQFQNNGVVDDSQLPKDRFSAERLKGVDSTLKIQPAKLEDSAVYLCASSSKTGTDTQYFGPGTRLTVL.